This is a list of T cell receptor beta chains from one sample in a study of T cell responses to AZD1222 COVID-19 vaccine. Repertoires were generated with immunoSEQ multiplex PCR, while TCRdb's copy carries only in-frame clones and drops some. The sample shows around 130,000 clones, about 90% of them seen only once. This specimen was peripheral blood, taken on day 0 of AZD1222 vaccination. The origin of the receptors is an adult in good health. Each CDR3 is given with its conserved first and last residue. A D gene is named only where the DNA matches it firmly. Where a row states a size, it is once, few, many or the class of an expanded clone; other rows omit it.

CDR3 DNA	CDR3 protein	D gene	V gene	J gene	clone size
TGTGCCAGCAGCCAATTTGCCCCGGGACAGGGATTGTTAAACAATGAGCAGTTCTTC	CASSQFAPGQGLLNNEQFF	TRBD1	TRBV3-1/TRBV3-2	TRBJ2-1	few
TGCAGTGCTAGGGAAGAGACCCAGTACTTC	CSAREETQYF	-	TRBV20-1	TRBJ2-5	-
TGTGCCTGGAGTGCAGGGGGGCCAATCGGTCAGCCCCAGCATTTT	CAWSAGGPIGQPQHF	TRBD1	TRBV30	TRBJ1-5	-
TGTGCCAGTAGTATAGACGGCAGGAGGGAGGAGACCCAGTACTTC	CASSIDGRREETQYF	-	TRBV19	TRBJ2-5	-
TGTGCCAGCTCACCACCGTCCCCGTACACCATATATTTT	CASSPPSPYTIYF	-	TRBV18	TRBJ1-3	once
TGTGCCAGCAGCTTATATAAGGGCACTGAAGCTTTCTTT	CASSLYKGTEAFF	-	TRBV7-3	TRBJ1-1	few
TGTGCCAGTGCCTACAGGGAAAGGTATGGCTACACCTTC	CASAYRERYGYTF	-	TRBV19	TRBJ1-2	few
TGTGCCAGCATGCCCCCCGGAGGTAACTATGGCTACACCTTC	CASMPPGGNYGYTF	-	TRBV28	TRBJ1-2	-
TGTGCCACCAGTGATCCCCTAGCGGGAGTTGTTAATGAGCAGTTCTTC	CATSDPLAGVVNEQFF	TRBD2	TRBV24-1	TRBJ2-1	-
TGTGCCATCAGTGCCGGGACAGGACCCTACGAGCAGTACTTC	CAISAGTGPYEQYF	TRBD1	TRBV10-3	TRBJ2-7	-